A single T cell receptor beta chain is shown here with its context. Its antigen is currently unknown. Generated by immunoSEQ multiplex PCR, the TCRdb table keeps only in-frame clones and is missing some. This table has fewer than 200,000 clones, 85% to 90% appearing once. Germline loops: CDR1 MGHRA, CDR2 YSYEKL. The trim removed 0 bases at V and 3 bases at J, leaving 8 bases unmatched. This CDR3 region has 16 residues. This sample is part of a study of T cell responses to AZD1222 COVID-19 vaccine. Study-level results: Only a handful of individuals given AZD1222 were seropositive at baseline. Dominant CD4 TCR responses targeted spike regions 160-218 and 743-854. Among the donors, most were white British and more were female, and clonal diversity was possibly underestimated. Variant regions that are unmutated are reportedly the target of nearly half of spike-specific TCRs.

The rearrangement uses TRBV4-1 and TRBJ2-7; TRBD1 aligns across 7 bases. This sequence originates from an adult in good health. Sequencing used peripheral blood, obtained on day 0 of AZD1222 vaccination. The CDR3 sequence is CASSQDPGQKYYEQYF. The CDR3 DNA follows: TGCGCCAGCAGCCAAGACCCGGGACAGAAGTACTACGAGCAGTACTTC.